This T cell receptor (beta chain) was identified during a study of high-grade serous ovarian cancer treatment subgroups. As for the study in general: Samples averaged approximately 13,000 reads and roughly 7,700 unique TCR beta rearrangements.

Only a few counts were recorded for this clone. Its antigen is undetermined. Overall study results and limits: Repertoire analysis covered CDR3 alone, not CDR1 or CDR2. Different patients shared almost no repertoire; same-patient tumors shared 0.11 to 0.79. TCR relatedness rose with neoantigen level and trended with mutation load.

TCRdb's copy holds only in-frame clones and misses some; the assay was immunoSEQ multiplex PCR. This table holds approximately 9,600 clones, 72% found once. Tumor samples were obtained before definitive surgery or chemotherapy. Sequencing was carried out using tumor tissue. This TCR came from a human donor with high-grade serous ovarian cancer.

Here the CDR3 DNA reads TGTGCCAGCAGCAGACAGGGGGCAACGGACGAGCAGTACTTC. Amino acids: CASSRQGATDEQYF. The chain carries TRBV11-2 and TRBJ2-7, with 10 bases fitting TRBD1. The J segment lost 5 bases and the V segment lost 5 bases, leaving 6 bases of the junction unmatched. Germline CDR1 SGHAT, CDR2 FQNNGV. This CDR3 spans 14 amino acids.